These 14 T cell receptor beta chains originate from one sample sequenced in a study of CD8+CD57+ T cells in acquired aplastic anemia. TCR beta VDJ combinations and CDR3 sequences were profiled from genomic DNA. One entry per CDR3 protein, called by TCRdb with MiXCR from the reads. Altogether about 180,000 distinct CDR3 sequences are present, about 60% being singletons, with the ten largest covering roughly 46%. An expansion of CD8+CD57+ cells by flow cytometry had been shown in patients chosen for sequencing. Source material: sorted CD4+, CD8+, or CD8+CD57+ T cells (not recorded which) from PBMCs. These receptors originate from a human donor with aplastic anemia.

This chain uses TRBV20-1 with TRBJ1-6; D might be TRBD1 (5 bases). The CDR3 sequence is 13 residues long. The germline V and J ends were trimmed by 0 bases and 11 bases, with 11 bases remaining between them. The germline CDR1 and CDR2 sequences are DFQATT and SNEGSKA (reference sequence). Here the CDR3 DNA reads TGCAGTGCTAGAGATCCCGGGACCCCACCCCTCCACTTT. Protein sequence: CSARDPGTPPLHF.

As to this clonotype: No DNA is shown, since the ends of the CDR3 on it are uncertain; the CDR3 is the one TCRdb lists. The rearrangement links TRBV7-9 to TRBJ2-7. The CDR3 spans 18 residues, counting both ends. Germline V lookup: CDR1 SEHNR, CDR2 FQNEAQ (reference sequence). CDR3 sequence: CASSFYICSANRGYEQYF.

This clonotype was seen at least ten times. The chain joins TRBV10-3 to TRBJ1-4; weak D call: TRBD1 (5 bases). The V gene's germline CDR1 is ENHRY and CDR2 SYGVKD. With 1 base removed from V and 5 bases from J, the gap between germline ends came to 8 bases. CDR3 length: 14 residues. The CDR3 sequence: CAISEWRQNEKLFF. CDR3 in DNA: TGTGCCATCAGTGAGTGGCGACAGAATGAAAAACTGTTTTTT.

This clonotype was seen ten or more times. CDR3 residues: CSTRAGNTEAFF. The CDR3 DNA sequence: TGCAGTACTCGGGCCGGGAACACTGAAGCTTTCTTT. V is TRBV20-1 and J is TRBJ1-1; D is ambiguous. Trimming removed 8 bases at V and 1 base at J, with 11 bases between. This CDR3 has 12 residues. Germline CDR1 and CDR2: DFQATT and SNEGSKA (reference sequence).

V is TRBV5-1 and J is TRBJ2-7, with D perhaps TRBD2 (5 bases). In germline, CDR1 is SGHRS, CDR2 YFSETQ. This CDR3 has 15 residues. The V end lost 0 bases, the J end lost 2 bases, and 12 bases lay between the germline ends. CDR3 in DNA: TGCGCCAGCAGCTTGGTGGCGGGTACCCCCTACGAGCAGTACTTC. Translating gives CASSLVAGTPYEQYF.

This chain uses TRBV2 with TRBJ1-6, with D unclear. The V end was cut by 2 bases, the J end by 7 bases, with 9 bases between. Germline V gene data show CDR1 as SNHLY and CDR2 as FYNNEI. This CDR3 region has 14 residues. CDR3 nucleotide sequence: TGTGCCAGCAGTGAATCTGTTGGGAATTCACCCCTCCACTTT. Translation: CASSESVGNSPLHF.

V usage is TRBV7-9 and J usage is TRBJ2-1; TRBD2 matches 7 bases. The trim removed 4 bases at V and 4 bases at J, leaving 16 bases unmatched. This CDR3 region has 18 residues. Germline CDR1 SEHNR, CDR2 FQNEAQ (reference sequence). This CDR3 is CASSSYGTEERGYNEQFF. In nucleotides, the CDR3 is TGTGCCAGCAGCTCGTACGGGACGGAAGAGCGGGGTTACAATGAGCAGTTCTTC.

The chain has TRBV7-2 and TRBJ1-2, with TRBD1 matching 8 bases. The trim removed 5 bases at V and 7 bases at J, leaving 9 bases unmatched. This CDR3 is built from 14 residues. Germline assignment: CDR1 SGHTA and CDR2 FQGNSA. CDR3 residues: CASSHTRTGSGYTF. CDR3 bases: TGTGCCAGCAGCCATACCCGGACAGGGTCTGGCTACACCTTC.

This clonotype was counted ten times or more. This rearrangement joins TRBV12-5 to TRBJ2-7; perhaps TRBD2 as D (5 bases). CDR1 and CDR2 from the germline V gene are LGHNT and FRNRAP. This CDR3 is 16 amino acids long. V lost 0 bases and J lost 5, with 17 bases in between. CDR3 in DNA: TGTGCTAGTGGTTTGGTACTAGGGTGGAACGGCCACGAGCAGTACTTC. This translates into CASGLVLGWNGHEQYF.

This clonotype came up a few times. The chain links TRBV29-1 to TRBJ2-5; 8 nucleotides match TRBD2. The CDR3 runs to 14 residues. The ends lost 4 bases at V and 4 bases at J; junction bases unmatched: 8. Germline CDR1 and CDR2: SQVTM and ANQGSEA. The CDR3 sequence: CSVAGGLAGETQYF. The CDR3 bases are TGCAGCGTTGCCGGTGGGCTAGCGGGAGAGACCCAGTACTTC.

This clonotype was recorded a few times. The J gene is TRBJ2-3, the V gene TRBV24-1; D not certain. The CDR3 consists of 12 residues. Germline CDR1 and CDR2: KGHDR and SFDVKD. Trimming cost V 1 base and J 2 bases, with 0 bases left between them. In nucleotides, the CDR3 is TGTGCCACCAGTGATTTCACAGATACGCAGTATTTT. Protein: CATSDFTDTQYF.

A note on this clonotype: An end of the junction does not agree with germline; a read error may underlie this. This chain uses TRBV7-9 with TRBJ2-3; 11 positions match TRBD2. This CDR3 is built from 17 residues. The V gene's germline CDR1 is SEHNR and CDR2 FQNEAQ (reference sequence). The chain's CDR3 is CASSHTRILAGGGTQYF. The DNA of the CDR3 is TGCGCCAGCAGCCACACTCGTATTCTAGCGGGGGGTGGTACGCAGTATTTT.

This clonotype was counted many times. V and J are TRBV7-9 and TRBJ2-3; 7 bases are shared with TRBD2. CDR1 SEHNR and CDR2 FQNEAQ come from the germline V gene (reference sequence). V lost 5 bases to trimming and J lost 2 bases; unmatched junction nucleotides: 1. The CDR3 has 13 residues. This chain's CDR3 is CASSRDYTDTQYF. In nucleotides, the CDR3 is TGTGCCAGCAGCCGGGACTACACAGATACGCAGTATTTT.

The V gene is TRBV6-1, the J gene TRBJ1-4, with D maybe TRBD1 (5 bases). CDR1 is MNHNS and CDR2 is SASEGT in the germline V gene. The CDR3 is made up of 18 amino acids. V was clipped by 2 bases and J by 0 bases, with 16 bases between them. The CDR3 DNA is TGTGCCAGCAGTGAAAGGGGTAGTAGACTCTCAACTAATGAAAAACTGTTTTTT. As protein: CASSERGSRLSTNEKLFF.